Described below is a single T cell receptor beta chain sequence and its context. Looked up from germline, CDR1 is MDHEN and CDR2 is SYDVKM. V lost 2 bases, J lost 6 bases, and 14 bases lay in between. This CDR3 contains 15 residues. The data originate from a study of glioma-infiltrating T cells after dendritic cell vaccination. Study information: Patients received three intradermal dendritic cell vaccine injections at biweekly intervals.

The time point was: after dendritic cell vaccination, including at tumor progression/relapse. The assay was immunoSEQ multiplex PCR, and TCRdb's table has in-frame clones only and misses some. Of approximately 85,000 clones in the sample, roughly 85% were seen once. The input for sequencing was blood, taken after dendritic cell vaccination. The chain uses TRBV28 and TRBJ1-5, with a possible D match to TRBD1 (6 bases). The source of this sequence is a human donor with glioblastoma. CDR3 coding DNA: TGTGCCAGCAGTTTAGAGGGGAGGGGGACTCAGCCCCAGCATTTT. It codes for CASSLEGRGTQPQHF. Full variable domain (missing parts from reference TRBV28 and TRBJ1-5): DVKVTQSSRYLVKRTGEKVFLECVQDMDHENMFWYRQDPGLGLRLIYFSYDVKMKEKGDIPEGYSVSREKKERFSLILESASTNQTSMYLCASSLEGRGTQPQHFGDGTRLSIL.